This TCR beta chain was captured by sequencing in a study of cytomegalovirus exposure and HLA in healthy donors. Participants comprised healthy donors of bone marrow. Germline V gene data show CDR1 as LNHDA and CDR2 as SQIVND (reference sequence). The CDR3 runs 15 residues. With 4 bases removed from V and 0 bases from J, the gap between germline ends came to 10 bases. PCR amplification relied on 60 Vbeta primers (plus 13 Jbeta primers). Clones were sequenced by immunoSEQ multiplex PCR, and TCRdb holds only the in-frame ones, with some missing. The repertoire holds 120,000 or so clones, with over 70% as singletons.

The genes are TRBV19 and TRBJ1-5, with no clear D. The specimen was PBMCs. This clonotype was obtained from a woman aged 45-60 years in good health and CMV-seropositive. The CDR3 loop reads CASSRVYYSNQPQHF. The CDR3 DNA sequence: TGTGCCAGTAGTAGGGTCTACTATAGCAATCAGCCCCAGCATTTT.